These T cell receptor beta chains were read from a single sample in a study of PD-1 blockade in classical Hodgkin lymphoma. TCRdb's table, derived via immunoSEQ multiplex PCR, lists solely in-frame clones and lacks some. Of nearly 25,000 clones listed, roughly two thirds were seen once; the top ten hold about 3.3%. This specimen was peripheral blood mononuclear cells (PBMCs), taken at baseline. The receptors originated from a human donor with classical Hodgkin lymphoma. CDR3s include the opening cysteine and the closing phenylalanine or tryptophan. The D gene is left open where the match is weak. Expanded clones get a size class; other rows say once, few or many, or leave the size out.

CDR3aa,CDR3nt,abundance,d_gene,v_gene,j_gene
CAISESPGQGEREKLFF,TGTGCCATCAGTGAGAGCCCGGGACAGGGGGAGAGGGAAAAACTGTTTTTT,.,TRBD1,TRBV10-3,TRBJ1-4
CASSLLRGNTEAFF,TGTGCCAGCAGCTTACTTCGGGGAAACACTGAAGCTTTCTTT,medium-sized,.,TRBV7-2,TRBJ1-1
CASSRWGDTQYF,TGTGCCAGCAGTCGTTGGGGAGATACGCAGTATTTT,.,.,TRBV6-5,TRBJ2-3
CAVEGDRAGRNEQFF,TGTGCCGTCGAAGGTGATAGGGCGGGGCGCAATGAGCAGTTCTTC,.,.,TRBV19,TRBJ2-1
CASRREESGLNTEAFF,TGTGCCAGCAGGCGAGAGGAATCAGGATTGAACACTGAAGCTTTCTTT,.,.,TRBV5-6,TRBJ1-1
CASSSPRDRLNYGYTF,TGTGCCAGCAGCTCACCCCGGGACAGGCTTAACTATGGCTACACCTTC,.,TRBD1,TRBV9,TRBJ1-2
CASSLGPATGDTNEKLFF,TGTGCCAGCAGCTTGGGTCCGGCCACAGGGGATACTAATGAAAAACTGTTTTTT,.,TRBD1,TRBV5-6,TRBJ1-4
CASSLDGLAGNTIYF,TGTGCCAGCAGCTTAGATGGGTTGGCTGGAAACACCATATATTTT,.,.,TRBV7-2,TRBJ1-3
CASSPFQPQHF,TGTGCCAGCAGTCCATTTCAGCCCCAGCATTTT,.,.,TRBV6-5,TRBJ1-5
CAISGGQGSYNEQFF,TGTGCCATCAGTGGGGGACAGGGGTCCTACAATGAGCAGTTCTTC,few,TRBD1,TRBV10-3,TRBJ2-1
CAWSILAGGSNEQFF,TGTGCCTGGTCGATCTTAGCGGGGGGGTCTAATGAGCAGTTCTTC,.,TRBD2,TRBV30,TRBJ2-1
CASSPRDSYEQYF,TGTGCCAGCAGCCCCCGGGACAGCTACGAGCAGTACTTC,few,TRBD1,TRBV28,TRBJ2-7
CASSADRGISLAKNIQYF,TGTGCCAGCAGCGCGGACAGGGGGATCTCGTTAGCCAAAAACATTCAGTACTTC,.,TRBD1,TRBV28,TRBJ2-4